The 21 T cell receptor beta chains below all came from one sample that was sequenced in a study of low-dose radiotherapy and immunotherapy resistance in tumors. The time point was: after trial treatment. This sample's treatment: LDRT plus nivolumab, ipilimumab, low-dose cyclophosphamide and aspirin (RACIN trial). First-strand cDNA relied on TRAV- and TRBV-specific primers spanning alpha and beta chains. TCR amplification used 20 to 25 PCR cycles, a constant-region primer and a V-primer adapter. TCRdb independently ran MiXCR on the reads; one entry per CDR3 protein. Altogether 75,000 to 95,000 distinct CDR3 sequences are present, 20% to 25% being singletons, with the ten largest covering 9.5% to 15%. The sample here was PBMCs, taken after low-dose radiotherapy plus immunotherapy. Receptor source: a female donor with ovarian cancer.

The chain couples TRBV28 to TRBJ2-7; TRBD2 matches at 7 bases. CDR1 is MDHEN and CDR2 is SYDVKM in the germline V gene. The CDR3 has 14 amino acids. V gave up 3 bases and J gave up 2 bases; unmatched junction bases: 4. As DNA, the CDR3 is TGTGCCAGCAGTTTGGAGCGGGACCCCTACGAGCAGTACTTC. Translated: CASSLERDPYEQYF. The entire variable domain, with the rest obtained from reference TRBV28 and TRBJ2-7, is as follows: DVKVTQSSRYLVKRTGEKVFLECVQDMDHENMFWYRQDPGLGLRLIYFSYDVKMKEKGDIPEGYSVSREKKERFSLILESASTNQTSMYLCASSLERDPYEQYFGPGTRLTVT.

This clonotype was seen many times. The rearrangement links TRBV6-2 or TRBV6-3 to TRBJ1-1; 7 nucleotides match TRBD1. J gave up 9 bases and V 6 bases, and 7 bases lay outside the gene matches. Germline values: CDR1 MNHEY, CDR2 SVGEGT. The CDR3 has 12 amino acids. The CDR3 coding sequence is TGTGCCAGCAGCATCGGGACAGTAAAAGCTTTCTTT. Residues: CASSIGTVKAFF.

Ten or more counts support this clonotype. The chain recombines TRBV6-2 or TRBV6-3 with TRBJ2-5; TRBD2 aligns across 7 bases. The germline V gene encodes CDR1 MNHEY and CDR2 SVGEGT. V shed 5 bases, J shed 3 bases, and the junction held 6 bases outside the gene matches. The CDR3 consists of 14 residues. In DNA form, the CDR3 reads TGTGCCAGCAGTGTTCCTAGCGGCGAAGAGACCCAGTACTTC. Protein: CASSVPSGEETQYF.

This clonotype was counted many times. This chain joins TRBV6-2 or TRBV6-3 and TRBJ1-1; D may be TRBD1 (6 bases). This CDR3 comprises 13 residues. V lost 2 bases and J lost 7, with 11 bases in between. The germline CDR1 and CDR2 sequences are MNHEY and SVGEGT. The CDR3 bases are TGTGCCAGCAGTTACGTGGGAGGGGGTGAAGCTTTCTTT. Amino acid sequence: CASSYVGGGEAFF.

The chain carries TRBV19 and TRBJ2-2; 11 bases are shared with TRBD2. The CDR3 is 16 amino acids. V gave up 6 bases and J gave up 0 bases; unmatched junction bases: 3. The V gene's germline CDR1 is LNHDA and CDR2 SQIVND (reference sequence). This CDR3 reads CASSSLAGANTGELFF. CDR3 nucleotide sequence: TGTGCCAGTAGCTCACTAGCGGGGGCGAACACCGGGGAGCTGTTTTTT.

The chain couples TRBV6-1 to TRBJ1-4; unclear D gene. The CDR3 has 16 amino acids. Germline V lookup: CDR1 MNHNS, CDR2 SASEGT. Trimming left V 5 bases short and J 0 bases short, with 13 bases between. The CDR3 loop is CASSYVGRATNEKLFF. The CDR3, as DNA: TGTGCCAGCAGTTATGTGGGGAGAGCAACTAATGAAAAACTGTTTTTT.

The genes are TRBV9 and TRBJ1-3; 9 bases map to TRBD1. The V segment lost 0 bases and the J segment 1 base; nucleotides outside the gene matches: 2. Per the germline V gene, CDR1 is SGDLS and CDR2 is YYNGEE. The CDR3 spans 16 residues. The CDR3 DNA sequence: TGTGCCAGCAGCGTAGGGGACAGGGCATCTGGAAACACCATATATTTT. Protein: CASSVGDRASGNTIYF.

This clonotype was detected only a few times. A read error may explain this, as a much larger clone is one base away. This chain uses TRBV7-8 with TRBJ2-2; 9 bases fit TRBD1. This CDR3 contains 15 residues. With 7 bases clipped from V and 6 bases from J, the junction kept 9 bases outside the gene matches. CDR1 is SGHVS and CDR2 is FQNEAQ in the germline V gene. The CDR3 protein is CASNITGGRAGELFF. Here the CDR3 DNA reads TGTGCCAGCAACATCACAGGGGGCAGAGCCGGGGAGCTGTTTTTT.

This clonotype was seen ten or more times. This chain connects TRBV20-1 to TRBJ2-4; D is ambiguous. Germline assignment: CDR1 DFQATT and CDR2 SNEGSKA (reference sequence). Trimming removed 3 bases at V and 5 bases at J, with 11 bases between. The CDR3 totals 13 residues. The CDR3 nucleotides are TGCAGTGCTAGCCCCAGTGTCGAAAACATTCAGTACTTC. Protein product: CSASPSVENIQYF.

This clonotype was found a few times. It is unclear where the CDR3 begins or ends on the DNA, so no DNA is shown, and the CDR3 is as TCRdb lists it. J is TRBJ1-1 and V is TRBV21-1; whether TRBD1, the table's D call, matches the DNA was not checked. TRBV21-1 is shown as a pseudogene. A total of 21 residues make up the CDR3, ends included. The CDR3 reads CASSIYLCSVPVGDGYTEAFF.

This sequence joins TRBV19 and TRBJ1-5; D perhaps matches TRBD1 (5 bases). This CDR3 has 12 residues. Germline CDR1 and CDR2: LNHDA and SQIVND (reference sequence). The germline V and J ends were trimmed by 6 bases and 8 bases, with 11 bases remaining between them. The CDR3 region is CASSAGPEPQHF. CDR3 DNA: TGTGCCAGTAGCGCGGGGCCGGAGCCCCAGCATTTT.

This clonotype was detected many times. The V and J genes are TRBV6-2 or TRBV6-3 and TRBJ2-1; 10 bases are shared with TRBD2. In germline, CDR1 is MNHEY, CDR2 SVGEGT. After removal of 5 bases from V and 7 bases from J, the junction contained 5 bases not matched to a gene. The CDR3 has 14 amino acids. CDR3 amino acids: CASSTGLARNEQFF. The DNA of the CDR3 is TGTGCCAGCAGTACGGGACTAGCGAGGAATGAGCAGTTCTTC.

This clonotype was seen at least ten times. The chain couples TRBV12-5 to TRBJ1-2; TRBD1 matches 7 bases. Losses at the gene ends were 4 bases for V and 4 bases for J; bases not matched to a gene: 3. Germline values: CDR1 LGHNT, CDR2 FRNRAP. CDR3 length: 13 amino acids. CDR3 bases: TGTGCTAGTGGTTCAGGGACAGTCTATGGCTACACCTTC. Its translation is CASGSGTVYGYTF. Full variable domain (missing parts from reference TRBV12-5 and TRBJ1-2): DARVTQTPRHKVTEMGQEVTMRCQPILGHNTVFWYRQTMMQGLELLAYFRNRAPLDDSGMPKDRFSAEMPDATLATLKIQPSEPRDSAVYFCASGSGTVYGYTFGSGTRLTVV.

This clonotype was counted many times. The chain couples TRBV7-8 to TRBJ2-5; the D gene could be TRBD1 or TRBD2 (7 bases each). The V and J ends lost 5 bases and 5 bases respectively, with 21 bases between them. Germline CDR1 SGHVS, CDR2 FQNEAQ. This CDR3 has 16 amino acids. The CDR3 protein is CASSPRGRGGLETQYF. The CDR3 DNA reads TGTGCCAGCAGCCCCCGTGGCAGGGGGGGTTTGGAGACCCAGTACTTC. Drawing the rest from reference TRBV7-8 and TRBJ2-5, the complete variable domain is GAGVSQSPRYKVAKRGQDVALRCDPISGHVSLFWYQQALGQGPEFLTYFQNEAQLDKSGLPSDRFFAERPEGSVSTLKIQRTQQEDSAVYLCASSPRGRGGLETQYFGPGTRLLVL.

This clonotype was seen many times. This sequence joins TRBV6-2 or TRBV6-3 and TRBJ1-3; no clear D gene. Per germline, CDR1 MNHEY and CDR2 SVGEGT. The CDR3 consists of 13 residues. V lost 6 bases and J 2 bases, leaving 8 bases between the germline ends. This CDR3 reads CASRDGPGNTIYF. DNA for the CDR3: TGTGCCAGCAGAGATGGGCCTGGAAACACCATATATTTT.

This clonotype was found many times. The chain couples TRBV21-1 to TRBJ2-7; the D call of TRBD2 is as the table states it, not checked on the DNA. TRBV21-1 is shown as a pseudogene. The CDR3 loop spans 15 amino acids. CDR3 loop: CASSKWEGTGYEQYF. The CDR3 DNA follows: TGTGCCAGCAGCAAATGGGAGGGAACGGGGTACGAGCAGTACTTC.

This clonotype was observed many times. The CDR3 here is CASSQLLHQTAANYGYTF. CDR3 sequence (DNA): TGCGCCAGCAGCCAACTCTTACACCAGACAGCTGCTAACTATGGCTACACCTTC. The rearrangement joins TRBV4-1 to TRBJ1-2; TRBD1 is a possible D gene (5 bases). Between the trimmed V and J ends, which lost 2 bases and 0 bases, there was a span of 19 bases. Germline CDR1 and CDR2: MGHRA and YSYEKL. The CDR3 extends over 18 amino acids.

The gene calls are TRBV5-1 and TRBJ1-1, with D maybe TRBD1 (6 bases). This CDR3 is built from 16 residues. From germline, CDR1 is SGHRS and CDR2 YFSETQ. Trimming left V 2 bases short and J 5 bases short, with 19 bases between. CDR3 protein: CASSFHRAGGVTEAFF. In nucleotides, the CDR3 is TGCGCCAGCAGCTTTCACAGGGCTGGGGGGGTTACTGAAGCTTTCTTT.

This clonotype was seen a single time. With a far larger clone one base away, a read error is the likely cause. The chain has TRBV6-6 and TRBJ1-5, with D unresolved. Germline V gene data show CDR1 as MNHNY and CDR2 as SVGAGI (reference sequence). With 7 bases removed from V and 4 bases from J, the gap between germline ends came to 11 bases. The CDR3 is made up of 13 amino acids. The CDR3: CASTEARNQPQHF. Written as DNA, the CDR3 is TGTGCCAGCACCGAGGCGCGGAATCAGCCCCAGCATTTT.

This clonotype was picked up many times. This chain links TRBV2 with TRBJ2-7; tentatively, D is TRBD2 (5 bases). Trimming took off 5 bases at V and 8 bases at J, with 16 bases between the two ends. This CDR3 region has 13 residues. The germline CDR1 and CDR2 sequences are SNHLY and FYNNEI. As DNA, the CDR3 is TGTGCCAGCAGTCTTCCACCGGGAATGAAGCAGTACTTC. It specifies CASSLPPGMKQYF.

This clonotype has a count of ten or more. The rearrangement uses TRBV5-4 and TRBJ2-3, with TRBD2 matching over 12 bases. With V trimmed by 4 bases and J by 9 bases, 9 bases remained unmatched. Per the germline V gene, CDR1 is SGHNT and CDR2 is YYREEE (reference sequence). The CDR3 sequence is 15 residues long. CDR3 sequence reads: CASSEGTSGRSTQYF. The CDR3 DNA reads TGTGCCAGCAGCGAAGGGACTAGCGGGCGATCAACGCAGTATTTT. The full variable domain, its missing parts supplied by reference TRBV5-4 and TRBJ2-3, is ETGVTQSPTHLIKTRGQQVTLRCSSQSGHNTVSWYQQALGQGPQFIFQYYREEENGRGNFPPRFSGLQFPNYSSELNVNALELDDSALYLCASSEGTSGRSTQYFGPGTRLTVL.